This TCR beta chain comes out of a study of shared T cell receptors in the human thymus. V was clipped by 0 bases and J by 1 base, with 19 bases between them. This CDR3 has 18 residues. Germline-derived CDR1 and CDR2 are SGHVS and FNYEAQ. The repertoire was sequenced with immunoSEQ multiplex PCR; TCRdb's copy has only in-frame clones and lacks some. This table holds around 730,000 clones, roughly 85% found once. This same sample was also taken into another study, of human thymus T cells. That paper notes: Thymic TCR repertoires of unrelated people reportedly overlapped highly.

V is TRBV7-6 and J is TRBJ2-7, with D tentatively TRBD2 (7 bases). The specimen sequenced was thymocytes. This clonotype was sampled from a girl under three years old with a congenital heart defect. The DNA of the CDR3 is TGTGCCAGCAGCTTAGCCAACAGGTCGGGGGGCATATCCTACGAGCAGTACTTC. It specifies CASSLANRSGGISYEQYF.